This T cell receptor beta chain was profiled in a study of OX40 agonist ivuxolimab in advanced cancers. The protocol was immunoSEQ multiplex PCR, while the TCRdb copy is restricted to in-frame clones and leaves out a portion. This sample has under 85,000 clones, with roughly 81% found just once. The germline V gene has CDR1 MNHEY and CDR2 SMNVEV (reference sequence). The ends lost 4 bases at V and 6 bases at J; junction bases unmatched: 12. The CDR3 covers 17 residues. V and J are TRBV27 and TRBJ2-1, with TRBD1 matching over 10 bases. This TCR came from an adult with an advanced solid tumor such as melanoma, head and neck, liver or kidney cancer. The sample was CD4+ or CD8+ T cells sorted from blood, taken in a trial of the OX40 agonist ivuxolimab. The DNA of the CDR3 is TGTGCCAGCAGTTCCAGGACAGGGGGTGGGGGTGGCAATGAGCAGTTCTTC. This sequence encodes CASSSRTGGGGGNEQFF.